This entry describes one T cell receptor beta chain. Its antigen is not known. This entry is derived from a study of identical twins. General observations from the study: Twins shared beta out-of-frame sequences in excess, but this excess was weaker.

The CDR3 is 18 amino acids. With 0 bases removed from V and 1 base from J, the gap between germline ends came to 14 bases. Per germline, CDR1 SGDLS and CDR2 YYNGEE. TCRdb called the 5' RACE reads again in MiXCR, with one record for every CDR3 protein. The data contain 1.5 million to 2 million distinct CDR3 sequences, less than 35% of them seen just once; the ten biggest clones take up roughly 0.3%. V usage is TRBV9 and J usage is TRBJ2-6; D not resolved. The sample comprised cord blood. The sequence was obtained from a newborn girl in good health. DNA of the CDR3: TGTGCCAGCAGCGTAGATTTGTCAGGCGTATCTGGGGCCAACGTCCTGACTTTC. Residues: CASSVDLSGVSGANVLTF.